What follows are 25 T cell receptor beta chains derived from one specimen sequenced in a study of early T cells in non-severe SARS-CoV-2 infection. TCRdb reanalysed the 5' RACE reads using MiXCR and keeps one entry per CDR3 protein. The sample contains about 30,000 distinct CDR3 sequences, roughly 4.9% of which appear only once. The sample consisted of whole blood. The source of these receptors is an adult who was a healthcare worker with PCR-confirmed SARS-CoV-2 infection or an uninfected control (not recorded which).

This clonotype was observed many times. This chain joins TRBV12-3 or TRBV12-4 and TRBJ2-3, with no clear D. This CDR3 has 16 residues. The V end was cut by 5 bases, the J end by 0 bases, with 15 bases between. CDR3 sequence: CASSVDVLSSTDTQYF. DNA of the CDR3: TGTGCCAGCAGTGTTGACGTCCTGAGTAGCACAGATACGCAGTATTTT.

In this sample, this clonotype turned up many times. CDR3 sequence: CASSLWLDNEQFF. The CDR3 DNA reads TGTGCCAGCAGTTTGTGGCTGGACAATGAGCAGTTCTTC. The V gene is TRBV12-3 or TRBV12-4, the J gene TRBJ2-1, with D unclear. Deletions cut 3 bases from V and 5 bases from J, with 8 bases between. This CDR3 is built from 13 residues.

This clonotype has at least ten counts. The chain recombines TRBV14 with TRBJ2-1; 8 nucleotides line up with TRBD2. Trimming cost V 0 bases and J 7 bases; bases outside gene matches: 14. The germline CDR1 and CDR2 sequences are SGHDN and FVKESK. There are 18 residues in the CDR3. The CDR3 DNA reads TGTGCCAGCAGCCAAGAAGCTCTAGCGGGCCTCCCGGTGAATGAGCAGTTCTTC. Its translation: CASSQEALAGLPVNEQFF.

This clonotype was picked up many times. This rearrangement joins TRBV20-1 to TRBJ2-7; 8 nucleotides match TRBD1. Germline lookup yields CDR1 DFQATT and CDR2 SNEGSKA (reference sequence). Germline trimming cut 6 bases from V and 7 bases from J; bases unmatched to any gene: 5. CDR3 length: 11 amino acids. The CDR3 DNA follows: TGCAGTGCGGACAGGGTTCGGGAGCAGTACTTC. This translates into CSADRVREQYF.

V is TRBV19 and J is TRBJ1-6, with D perhaps TRBD1 (5 bases). V was pared by 4 bases and J by 10 bases, with 14 bases between. Germline CDR1 reads LNHDA; CDR2 reads SQIVND (reference sequence). The CDR3 is made up of 14 amino acids. CDR3 amino acids: CASSTGREESPLHF. The DNA for the CDR3 is TGTGCCAGTAGTACGGGCAGGGAAGAATCACCCCTCCACTTT.

The sample holds many counts of this clonotype. The J gene is TRBJ1-1, the V gene TRBV6-2 or TRBV6-3, with 8 bases aligning to TRBD1. Germline CDR1 is MNHEY and CDR2 is SVGEGT. The CDR3 is 14 amino acids. V was pared by 6 bases and J by 3 bases, with 6 bases of the junction left unmatched. CDR3 sequence (DNA): TGTGCCAGCAGCCCTTACAGGGGGGACACTGAAGCTTTCTTT. Translated, it gives CASSPYRGDTEAFF.

This clonotype was counted only a few times. The chain couples TRBV7-2 to TRBJ2-7, with 8 nucleotides matching TRBD1. CDR1 is SGHTA, CDR2 FQGNSA, per germline. This CDR3 is built from 12 residues. Germline trimming cut 3 bases from V and 10 bases from J; bases unmatched to any gene: 5. For the CDR3, the DNA is TGTGCCAGCAGCTTTTACAGGGGGATTCAGTACTTC. Amino acid sequence: CASSFYRGIQYF.

CDR3 protein: CASSQVVVSEGYEQYF. CDR3 DNA: TGCGCCAGCAGCCAAGTTGTGGTGTCTGAAGGATACGAGCAGTACTTC. This chain links TRBV4-3 with TRBJ2-7, with D unclear. Per the germline V gene, CDR1 is LGHNA and CDR2 is YSLEER. The CDR3 runs to 16 residues. Deletions cut 1 base from V and 4 bases from J, with 17 bases between.

The sample holds a few counts of this clonotype. The CDR3 region has the DNA TGCAGCGTTGCTCGACAGCCGAACACTGAAGCTTTCTTT. It encodes CSVARQPNTEAFF. The rearrangement joins TRBV29-1 to TRBJ1-1; possibly TRBD1 for D (5 bases). The CDR3 runs to 13 residues. Per the germline V gene, CDR1 is SQVTM and CDR2 is ANQGSEA. V shed 4 bases and J shed 1 base, with 10 bases lying between them.

The rearrangement links TRBV4-3 to TRBJ2-1; 14 nucleotides align to TRBD2. The V and J ends lost 3 bases and 12 bases, in that order; junction bases with no gene match: 7. The CDR3 runs 15 residues. The germline V gene encodes CDR1 LGHNA and CDR2 YSLEER. The CDR3 region is CASSQKPGLAGVQFF. The CDR3 DNA is TGCGCCAGCAGCCAGAAACCGGGACTAGCGGGAGTGCAGTTCTTC.

Only one count was recorded for this clonotype. This sequence may be a read error, since a much larger clone differs from it by one base. The genes are TRBV4-3 and TRBJ2-7; unclear D gene. Germline lookup yields CDR1 LGHNA and CDR2 YSLEER. The length of the CDR3 is 14 residues. CDR3 sequence: CASNQDLAFYEQYF. CDR3 bases: TGCGCCAGCAACCAAGATTTGGCCTTCTACGAGCAGTACTTC.

This clonotype was observed many times. V gene TRBV6-1 combines with J gene TRBJ1-5; D remains unclear. Germline CDR1 and CDR2: MNHNS and SASEGT. Trimming shortened V by 7 bases and J by 7 bases, and 14 bases separated the two germline ends. This CDR3 has 13 residues. CDR3 loop: CASNQAEEQPQHF. Written as DNA, the CDR3 is TGTGCCAGCAATCAGGCGGAGGAACAGCCCCAGCATTTT.

There are many counts of this clonotype. This rearrangement joins TRBV11-2 to TRBJ2-7; TRBD2 matches at 9 bases. There are 18 residues in the CDR3. Looked up from germline, CDR1 is SGHAT and CDR2 is FQNNGV. The V gene end was trimmed by 4 bases and the J gene end by 0 bases; junction bases not matched to a gene: 13. For the CDR3, the DNA is TGTGCCAGCAGCTCGTTAGCGGGAGTTCCACTTAGCTCCTACGAGCAGTACTTC. Its protein product is CASSSLAGVPLSSYEQYF.

The chain couples TRBV2 to TRBJ2-1; 7 bases are shared with TRBD2. The CDR3 is made up of 19 amino acids. Germline lookup yields CDR1 SNHLY and CDR2 FYNNEI. The junction had 25 bases not matched to a gene; V was cut back by 7 bases and J by 7 bases. This CDR3 reads CASNIIREREILLGNEQFF. The CDR3 nucleotides are TGTGCCAGCAACATCATAAGAGAGCGGGAAATCCTCCTGGGTAATGAGCAGTTCTTC.

This clonotype was picked up many times. The gene calls are TRBV29-1 and TRBJ2-1; the match to TRBD2 covers 16 bases. With V trimmed by 6 bases and J by 7 bases, 9 bases remained unmatched. Germline CDR1 SQVTM, CDR2 ANQGSEA. This CDR3 is 16 amino acids long. Here the CDR3 DNA reads TGCAGCGTGGCCGGGACTAGCGGGAGGGCCCTAAATGAGCAGTTCTTC. This translates into CSVAGTSGRALNEQFF.

This clonotype was detected ten times or more. The chain links TRBV28 to TRBJ2-7, with D perhaps TRBD1 (6 bases). This CDR3 comprises 14 residues. Per germline, CDR1 MDHEN and CDR2 SYDVKM. V was cut by 6 bases and J by 3 bases, with 15 bases left in between. The CDR3 sequence is CASRHRDRYYEQYF. CDR3 DNA sequence: TGTGCCAGCAGACACCGAGACAGGTACTACGAGCAGTACTTC.

This clonotype occurred a few times. This chain connects TRBV2 to TRBJ2-1, with TRBD2 matching 12 bases. Germline CDR1 is SNHLY and CDR2 is FYNNEI. The CDR3 has 14 residues. Unmatched junction bases numbered 1, after V lost 6 bases and J lost 4 bases. The CDR3 DNA follows: TGTGCCAGCAGGGGACTAGCGGGTTACAATGAGCAGTTCTTC. As protein: CASRGLAGYNEQFF.

This clonotype was counted many times. The rearrangement uses TRBV10-2 and TRBJ1-1; the match to TRBD1 covers 10 bases. Germline assignment: CDR1 WSHSY and CDR2 SAAADI. Germline trimming cut 8 bases from V and 3 bases from J; bases unmatched to any gene: 9. The CDR3 consists of 15 residues. The CDR3 bases are TGCGCCAGCCAAGGACAGGGGGTCCAGTACACTGAAGCTTTCTTT. This gives the protein CASQGQGVQYTEAFF.

This clonotype was seen more than once but under ten times. For the CDR3, the DNA is TGTGCCAGTAGTGCCAGGGTTACGACCGGGGAGCTGTTTTTT. Translated: CASSARVTTGELFF. V and J are TRBV19 and TRBJ2-2; D is possibly TRBD1 (5 bases). The CDR3 runs 14 residues. Germline-derived CDR1 and CDR2 are LNHDA and SQIVND (reference sequence). Trimming pared 5 bases from V and 5 bases from J, leaving 12 bases between.

Many counts were recorded for this clonotype. The chain is built from TRBV15 and TRBJ2-5, with D hard to call. This CDR3 contains 15 residues. Trimming removed 0 bases at V and 5 bases at J, with 13 bases between. Germline assignment: CDR1 LNHNV and CDR2 YYDKDF (reference sequence). CDR3 nucleotides: TGTGCCACCAGCAGAGATAGACCCCTAAGGGAGACCCAGTACTTC. Translated: CATSRDRPLRETQYF.

This clonotype occurred many times. CDR3 protein: CASSLAEAGYYGYTF. The DNA for the CDR3 is TGTGCCAGCAGCTTAGCGGAAGCCGGGTACTATGGCTACACCTTC. The chain combines TRBV7-2 with TRBJ1-2; no reliable D call. This CDR3 comprises 15 residues. The germline gives CDR1 SGHTA, CDR2 FQGNSA. Trimming left V 0 bases short and J 3 bases short, with 11 bases between.

In this sample, this clonotype turned up many times. The rearrangement joins TRBV6-5 to TRBJ2-3, with D perhaps TRBD2 (6 bases). The CDR3 is made up of 14 amino acids. Germline V gene sequence: CDR1 MNHEY, CDR2 SVGAGI. The V end lost 7 bases, the J end lost 6 bases, and 17 bases lay between the germline ends. The CDR3 reads CASNDGGYGDTQYF. The CDR3 nucleotides are TGTGCCAGCAATGACGGGGGATATGGGGATACGCAGTATTTT.

This clonotype was counted many times. The V call is TRBV6-2 or TRBV6-3, the J call TRBJ2-1; the D gene is possibly TRBD1 (5 bases). The ends were cut back, 0 bases at V and 2 bases at J, with 8 bases in the middle. Germline CDR1 and CDR2: MNHEY and SVGEGT. This CDR3 contains 15 residues. The CDR3 is CASSYSGEAYNEQFF. The CDR3 nucleotides are TGTGCCAGCAGTTACTCAGGGGAAGCCTACAATGAGCAGTTCTTC.

This clonotype was detected many times. The chain combines TRBV5-1 with TRBJ2-1; tentative D call: TRBD1 (5 bases). CDR1 is SGHRS and CDR2 is YFSETQ in the germline V gene. This CDR3 is built from 15 residues. V was clipped by 6 bases and J by 5 bases, with 18 bases between them. Here the CDR3 reads CASTGLIGQDNEQFF. Here the CDR3 DNA reads TGCGCCAGCACCGGGCTTATCGGACAAGACAATGAGCAGTTCTTC.

This clonotype was seen many times. V usage is TRBV12-3 or TRBV12-4 and J usage is TRBJ2-1; possible D gene TRBD1, 5 bases. V gave up 7 bases and J gave up 5 bases, with 15 bases separating them. The CDR3 sequence is 14 residues long. CDR3 region: CASNRQGIDNEQFF. DNA of the CDR3: TGTGCCAGCAACCGCCAGGGAATCGACAATGAGCAGTTCTTC.